Below are 11 T cell receptor beta chains sequenced from a single sample in a study of neurological immune-mediated disorders. TCRdb re-derived calls from the 5' RACE reads in MiXCR, one entry per CDR3 protein. The table has about 66,000 distinct CDR3 sequences, around 5% seen once. The sample consisted of PBMCs. The receptors stem from a woman between 65 and 79 years old with multiple sclerosis.

The table lists this clonotype with many counts. The V gene is TRBV7-2, the J gene TRBJ2-3; 10 nucleotides align to TRBD1. The CDR3 is 14 amino acids. From germline, CDR1 is SGHTA and CDR2 FQGNSA. J lost 2 bases, V lost 6 bases, and 2 bases had no gene match. The CDR3 protein is CASRGTGATDTQYF. The CDR3 bases are TGTGCCAGCAGAGGGACAGGGGCCACAGATACGCAGTATTTT.

This clonotype was detected many times. The V call is TRBV4-3, the J call TRBJ2-1, with 15 bases that match TRBD2. The CDR3 spans 17 residues. In germline, CDR1 is LGHNA, CDR2 YSLEER. V was pared by 5 bases and J by 2 bases, with 4 bases of the junction left unmatched. The DNA for the CDR3 is TGCGCCAGCAGCGAGGGACTAGCGGGAGGAGCCTACAATGAGCAGTTCTTC. It encodes CASSEGLAGGAYNEQFF.

With regard to this clonotype: A read error may account for a junction end that differs from germline. The rearrangement uses TRBV2 and TRBJ1-6; maybe TRBD1 (5 bases). This CDR3 has 14 amino acids. Germline loops: CDR1 SNHLY, CDR2 FYNNEI. CDR3 bases: TGTGCCAGCCGAGGAGGGGCAGGGAATTCAACCCTCAACTTT. Encoded protein: CASRGGAGNSTLNF.

This clonotype was recorded many times. J is TRBJ2-7 and V is TRBV20-1; the match to TRBD2 covers 8 bases. The germline gives CDR1 DFQATT, CDR2 SNEGSKA (reference sequence). V lost 1 base and J lost 4; bases outside the gene matches: 9. The CDR3 totals 15 residues. CDR3 DNA sequence: TGCAGTGCTAGAGGCCTCGGGACTAGGGGTTACGAGCAGTACTTC. Its translation is CSARGLGTRGYEQYF.

This clonotype was counted between two and nine times. This rearrangement joins TRBV5-1 to TRBJ2-7, with 8 bases fitting TRBD2. The ends lost 4 bases at V and 3 bases at J; junction bases unmatched: 6. CDR3 length: 14 residues. Germline-derived CDR1 and CDR2 are SGHRS and YFSETQ. The CDR3 DNA is TGCGCCAGCAGCCTGCCCGGGACTAGCTACGAGCAGTACTTC. Translation gives CASSLPGTSYEQYF.

Ten or more counts support this clonotype. The gene calls are TRBV20-1 and TRBJ2-5, with a possible D match to TRBD1 (6 bases). Germline assignment: CDR1 DFQATT and CDR2 SNEGSKA (reference sequence). Trimming took 2 bases from V and 5 from J, leaving 15 bases between them. CDR3 length equals 14 residues. CDR3 sequence: CSARWDGTGETQYF. The DNA of the CDR3 is TGCAGTGCTAGATGGGACGGTACAGGGGAGACCCAGTACTTC.

This clonotype has at least ten counts. The chain recombines TRBV7-6 with TRBJ2-7; D could derive from TRBD1 or TRBD2 (5 bases each). V lost 2 bases to trimming and J lost 3 bases, with 14 bases between them. CDR1 is SGHVS and CDR2 is FNYEAQ in the germline V gene. The CDR3 has 15 residues. DNA of the CDR3: TGTGCCAGCAGCTTAATAGCCGGGGCCGACTACGAGCAGTACTTC. Translating gives CASSLIAGADYEQYF.

In its sample, this clonotype was seen many times. The V gene is TRBV5-5, the J gene TRBJ2-6; TRBD1 aligns across 9 bases. CDR3 length equals 16 residues. V was pared by 3 bases and J by 1 base, with 2 bases of the junction left unmatched. The germline gives CDR1 SGHKS, CDR2 YYEKEE (reference sequence). The CDR3 nucleotides read TGTGCCAGCAGCTGGGACAGGGTTTCTGGGGCCAACGTCCTGACTTTC. Protein product: CASSWDRVSGANVLTF.

This clonotype was seen only a few times. The rearrangement joins TRBV7-9 to TRBJ1-1, with D possibly TRBD1 on 6 matching bases. CDR3 length: 15 residues. The V end was cut by 1 base, the J end by 1 base, with 10 bases between. The germline gives CDR1 SEHNR, CDR2 FQNEAQ (reference sequence). CDR3 sequence reads: CASSLVGGQNTEAFF. The CDR3 DNA follows: TGTGCCAGCAGCTTAGTAGGGGGGCAGAACACTGAAGCTTTCTTT.

This clonotype showed up many times. The chain recombines TRBV10-3 with TRBJ2-3, with D perhaps TRBD1 (6 bases). CDR1 and CDR2 from the germline V gene are ENHRY and SYGVKD. Trimming removed 11 bases at V and 4 bases at J, with 16 bases between. CDR3 length: 13 amino acids. CDR3 DNA: TGTGCCGCCTCCCAACAGGGCCCAGATACGCAGTATTTT. As protein: CAASQQGPDTQYF.

This clonotype was found many times. Written as DNA, the CDR3 is TGTGCCAGCAGACCCCTTTACGGGAGGGCCGGCAATGAGCAGTTCTTC. This codes for CASRPLYGRAGNEQFF. This chain uses TRBV6-2 or TRBV6-3 with TRBJ2-1; TRBD2 matches at 8 bases. Trimming cost V 6 bases and J 6 bases; bases outside gene matches: 13. Germline lookup yields CDR1 MNHEY and CDR2 SVGEGT. The CDR3 loop spans 16 amino acids.